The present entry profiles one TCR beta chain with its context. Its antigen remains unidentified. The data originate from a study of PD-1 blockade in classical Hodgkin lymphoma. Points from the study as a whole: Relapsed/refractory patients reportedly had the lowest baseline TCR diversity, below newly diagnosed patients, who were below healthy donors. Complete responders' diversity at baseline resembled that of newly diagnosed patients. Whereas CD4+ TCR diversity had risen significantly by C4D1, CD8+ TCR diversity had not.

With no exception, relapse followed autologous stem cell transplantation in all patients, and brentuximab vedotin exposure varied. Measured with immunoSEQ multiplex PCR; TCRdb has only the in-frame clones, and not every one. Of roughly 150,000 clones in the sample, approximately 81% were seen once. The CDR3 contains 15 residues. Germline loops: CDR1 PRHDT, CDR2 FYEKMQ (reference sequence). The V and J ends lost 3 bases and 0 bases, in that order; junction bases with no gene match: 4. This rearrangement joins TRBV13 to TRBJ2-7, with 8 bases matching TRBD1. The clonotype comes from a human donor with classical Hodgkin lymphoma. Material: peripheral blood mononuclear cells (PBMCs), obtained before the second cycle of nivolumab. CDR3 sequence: CASSFRTGLSYEQYF. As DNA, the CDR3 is TGTGCCAGCAGCTTTCGGACAGGGCTCTCCTACGAGCAGTACTTC. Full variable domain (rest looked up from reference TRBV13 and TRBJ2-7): AAGVIQSPRHLIKEKRETATLKCYPIPRHDTVYWYQQGPGQDPQFLISFYEKMQSDKGSIPDRFSAQQFSDYHSELNMSSLELGDSALYFCASSFRTGLSYEQYFGPGTRLTVT.